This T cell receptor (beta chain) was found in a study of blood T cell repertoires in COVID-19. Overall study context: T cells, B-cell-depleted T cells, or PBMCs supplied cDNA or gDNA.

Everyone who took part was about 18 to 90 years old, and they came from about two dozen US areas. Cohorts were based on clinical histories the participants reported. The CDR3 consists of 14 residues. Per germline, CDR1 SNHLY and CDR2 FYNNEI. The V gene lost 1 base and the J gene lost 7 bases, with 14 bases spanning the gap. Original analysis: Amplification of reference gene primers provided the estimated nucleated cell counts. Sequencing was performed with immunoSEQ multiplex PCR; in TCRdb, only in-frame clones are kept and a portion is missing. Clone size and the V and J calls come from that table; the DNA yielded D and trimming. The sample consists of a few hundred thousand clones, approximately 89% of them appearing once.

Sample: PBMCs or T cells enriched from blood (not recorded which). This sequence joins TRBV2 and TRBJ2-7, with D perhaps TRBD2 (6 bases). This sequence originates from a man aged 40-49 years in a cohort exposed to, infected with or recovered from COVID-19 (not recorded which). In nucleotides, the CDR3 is TGTGCCAGCAGTGAAGTAGGAGGGGCGGGTGAGCAGTACTTC. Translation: CASSEVGGAGEQYF.